This T cell receptor (beta chain) is from a study of shared clonotypes between healthy human individuals. Background on the study: Three plates each covered CD4 naive and memory; CD8 naive two, CD8 memory one. Overall study results and limits: Clonotype sharing levels among donors were expected to vary with sequencing depth. Clonotypes shared by all four sorted-subset donors had higher generation probabilities than non-shared clonotypes.

With V trimmed by 3 bases and J by 5 bases, 8 bases remained unmatched. Germline V gene lookup returns CDR1 SGHTA and CDR2 FQGNSA. The CDR3 is 15 residues long. HIV-negative, healthy adults without recent acute infections or vaccinations were the donors. Profiling relied on immunoSEQ multiplex PCR, and the TCRdb table lists in-frame clones only, not all of them. The sample gives about 980,000 clones, 70% to 85% of which show up once; around 1.4% is in the top ten. Details on this clone: Its specificity is unknown.

This TCR derives from a man younger than 30 in good health. Sequenced sample: memory CD4+ T cells sorted from blood. The subset is: CD45RA-negative fraction. This chain links TRBV7-2 with TRBJ2-7, with 9 bases matching TRBD2. This CDR3 is CASSFAGGNGDEQYF. The DNA for the CDR3 is TGTGCCAGCAGCTTCGCGGGGGGGAACGGTGACGAGCAGTACTTC.